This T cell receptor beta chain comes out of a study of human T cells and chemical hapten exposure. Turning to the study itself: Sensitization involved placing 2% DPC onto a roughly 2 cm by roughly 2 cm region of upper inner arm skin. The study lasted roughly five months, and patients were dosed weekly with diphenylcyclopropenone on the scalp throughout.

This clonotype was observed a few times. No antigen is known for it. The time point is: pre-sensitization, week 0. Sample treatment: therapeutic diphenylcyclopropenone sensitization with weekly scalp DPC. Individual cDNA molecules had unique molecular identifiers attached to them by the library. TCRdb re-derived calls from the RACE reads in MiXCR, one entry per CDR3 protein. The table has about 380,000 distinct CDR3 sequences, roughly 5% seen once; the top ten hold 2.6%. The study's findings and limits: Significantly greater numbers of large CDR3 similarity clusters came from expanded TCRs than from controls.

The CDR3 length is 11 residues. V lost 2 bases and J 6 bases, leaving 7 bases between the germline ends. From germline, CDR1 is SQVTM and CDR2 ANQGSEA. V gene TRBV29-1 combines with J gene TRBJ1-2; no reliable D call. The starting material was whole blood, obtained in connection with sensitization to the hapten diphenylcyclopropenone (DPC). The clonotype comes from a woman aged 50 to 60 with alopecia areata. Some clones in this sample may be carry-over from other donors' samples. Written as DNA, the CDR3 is TGCAGCGTTGAACGGCGGGATGGCTACACCTTC. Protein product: CSVERRDGYTF.